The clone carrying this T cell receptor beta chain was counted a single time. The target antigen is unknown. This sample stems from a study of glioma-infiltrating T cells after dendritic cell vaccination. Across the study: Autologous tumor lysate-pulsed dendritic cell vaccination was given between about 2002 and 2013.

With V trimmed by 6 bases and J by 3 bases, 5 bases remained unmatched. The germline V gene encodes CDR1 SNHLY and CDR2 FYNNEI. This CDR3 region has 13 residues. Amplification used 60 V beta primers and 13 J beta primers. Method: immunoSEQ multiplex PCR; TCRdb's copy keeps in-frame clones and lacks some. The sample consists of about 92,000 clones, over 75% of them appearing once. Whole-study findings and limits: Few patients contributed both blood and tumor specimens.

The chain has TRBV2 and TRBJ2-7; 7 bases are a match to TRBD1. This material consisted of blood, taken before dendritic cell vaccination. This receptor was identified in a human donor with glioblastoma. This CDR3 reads CASSTGVRYEQYF. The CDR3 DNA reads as TGTGCCAGCAGCACAGGGGTCCGCTACGAGCAGTACTTC.